This TCR beta chain was captured by sequencing in a study of CD8 T cells in ankylosing spondylitis. Overall study findings and caveats: The study looked at matched synovial fluid samples from ankylosing spondylitis patients. Disease-linked clones were reported to be significantly enriched there. In ankylosing spondylitis blood, a motif of roughly eight highly homologous TCR beta variants appeared characteristic. Disease-linked clones, CD8+, were relatively rare in peripheral blood.

Molecular-barcoded quantitative 5'-RACE produced these TCR beta libraries. TCRdb independently ran MiXCR on the 5' RACE reads; one entry per CDR3 protein. The sample includes 250,000 to 300,000 distinct CDR3 sequences, 15% to 25% of them seen just once. This clonotype is a singleton in its sample. No antigen is known for it. Trimming stripped 0 bases from V and 4 bases from J, with 12 bases between. CDR1 and CDR2 from the germline V gene are SGHTA and FQGNSA. CDR3 length: 15 residues. The sequencing input was blood, either unsorted or a sorted T cell fraction (not recorded which). This chain connects TRBV7-2 to TRBJ2-5, with D perhaps TRBD2 (5 bases). The clonotype originates from a male donor with ankylosing spondylitis or in good health (not recorded which). CDR3 in DNA: TGTGCCAGCAGCTTAGCGCGGGTGGTGGGAGAGACCCAGTACTTC. Translated, it gives CASSLARVVGETQYF.